Below, 8 T cell receptor beta chains from the same sample are listed, as sequenced in a study of cytomegalovirus exposure and HLA in healthy donors. The PCR employed 60 Vbeta primers together with 13 Jbeta primers. The table came from immunoSEQ multiplex PCR; TCRdb's copy has only in-frame clones and leaves some out. The sample includes approximately 150,000 clones, around 75% of them seen just once. The specimen sequenced was PBMCs. The source of these receptors is a man between 60 and 75 years old in good health and CMV-seronegative.

The chain combines TRBV28 with TRBJ1-1; TRBD1 aligns across 7 bases. The CDR3 spans 14 residues. Looked up from germline, CDR1 is MDHEN and CDR2 is SYDVKM. J was trimmed by 4 bases and V by 10 bases; bases with no gene match: 12. The CDR3 sequence: CATRGGAIITEAFF. The CDR3 nucleotides read TGTGCCACCAGGGGGGGGGCGATCATCACTGAAGCTTTCTTT.

This chain joins TRBV7-6 and TRBJ1-1; possibly TRBD1 for D (6 bases). With 4 bases removed from V and 4 bases from J, the gap between germline ends came to 16 bases. There are 15 residues in the CDR3. Per the germline V gene, CDR1 is SGHVS and CDR2 is FNYEAQ. Here the CDR3 reads CASSSLQGRSTEAFF. The DNA for the CDR3 is TGTGCCAGCAGCTCCCTCCAGGGGCGGAGCACTGAAGCTTTCTTT.

This sequence joins TRBV5-4 and TRBJ2-2; 8 nucleotides agree with TRBD1. Unmatched junction bases numbered 6, after V lost 4 bases and J lost 1 base. This CDR3 comprises 16 residues. Germline CDR1 reads SGHNT; CDR2 reads YYREEE (reference sequence). CDR3 DNA sequence: TGTGCCAGCAGCACACGACAGGGGAGGAACACCGGGGAGCTGTTTTTT. Translated, it gives CASSTRQGRNTGELFF.

The chain couples TRBV6-5 to TRBJ2-2; D ambiguous. Trimming took 0 bases from V and 9 from J, leaving 8 bases between them. The length of the CDR3 is 13 residues. The V gene's germline CDR1 is MNHEY and CDR2 SVGAGI. The CDR3 protein is CASSYSTGRELFF. CDR3 DNA sequence: TGTGCCAGCAGTTACTCGACTGGTAGGGAGCTGTTTTTT.

The rearrangement links TRBV6-1 to TRBJ2-3, with TRBD1 identical over 7 bases. This CDR3 comprises 15 residues. Germline values: CDR1 MNHNS, CDR2 SASEGT. V was clipped by 6 bases and J by 2 bases; unmatched bases: 8. CDR3 amino acids: CASRRIQGNTDTQYF. For the CDR3, the DNA is TGTGCCAGCAGAAGGATACAGGGGAACACAGATACGCAGTATTTT.

The CDR3 sequence: CASSPRTPNQPQHF. The CDR3 coding sequence is TGTGCCAGCTCACCAAGGACACCCAATCAGCCCCAGCATTTT. J is TRBJ1-5 and V is TRBV18; maybe TRBD1 (5 bases). The CDR3 contains 14 residues. Germline V CDR1 and CDR2: KGHSH, LQKENI. The germline V and J ends were trimmed by 2 bases and 3 bases, with 8 bases remaining between them.

The gene calls are TRBV4-2 and TRBJ1-2; 8 bases are a match to TRBD1. Unmatched junction bases numbered 6, after V lost 1 base and J lost 8 bases. The CDR3 covers 14 residues. Germline CDR1 is LGHNA and CDR2 is YNFKEQ. In DNA, the CDR3 is TGTGCCAGCAGCCAAGCGGACAGGGCCGGGGGCTACACCTTC. Encoded protein: CASSQADRAGGYTF.

This chain joins TRBV5-1 and TRBJ2-2; weak D call: TRBD1 (5 bases). V lost 0 bases and J lost 4, with 13 bases in between. The CDR3 sequence is 16 residues long. Germline V lookup: CDR1 SGHRS, CDR2 YFSETQ. CDR3 residues: CASSLDPQGGTGELFF. The CDR3 nucleotides read TGCGCCAGCAGCTTGGACCCCCAGGGCGGCACCGGGGAGCTGTTTTTT.